Below are 14 T cell receptor beta chains sequenced from a single sample in a study of cytomegalovirus exposure and HLA in healthy donors. It was with 60 Vbeta and 13 Jbeta primers that the PCR ran. Sequencing used immunoSEQ multiplex PCR; TCRdb keeps in-frame clones, though not all of them. The profile shows some 170,000 clones, 60% to 85% of them singletons. The sequenced sample was PBMCs. The origin of the receptors is a woman aged 50 to 60 in good health and CMV-seropositive.

V is TRBV5-1 and J is TRBJ2-1, with 10 positions matching TRBD2. Germline values: CDR1 SGHRS, CDR2 YFSETQ. The ends lost 4 bases at V and 4 bases at J; junction bases unmatched: 2. The CDR3 loop spans 14 amino acids. In nucleotides, the CDR3 is TGCGCCAGCAGCGGACTAGCGGTGTACAATGAGCAGTTCTTC. It translates to CASSGLAVYNEQFF.

This chain joins TRBV10-2 and TRBJ1-3; tentatively, D is TRBD1 (5 bases). This CDR3 contains 15 residues. The germline V gene encodes CDR1 WSHSY and CDR2 SAAADI. The V and J ends lost 1 base and 0 bases respectively, with 7 bases between them. In nucleotides, the CDR3 is TGCGCCAGCAGTGAGTTGGGGCACTCTGGAAACACCATATATTTT. The encoded protein is CASSELGHSGNTIYF.

The chain carries TRBV19 and TRBJ2-7; TRBD1 aligns across 9 bases. From germline, CDR1 is LNHDA and CDR2 SQIVND (reference sequence). There are 14 residues in the CDR3. With V trimmed by 4 bases and J by 6 bases, 7 bases remained unmatched. The CDR3: CASSTGTGSAEQYF. As DNA, the CDR3 is TGTGCCAGTAGTACCGGGACAGGGTCGGCCGAGCAGTACTTC.

The chain joins TRBV10-2 to TRBJ1-5; D is unresolved. Per the germline V gene, CDR1 is WSHSY and CDR2 is SAAADI. This CDR3 has 14 amino acids. Trimming left V 5 bases short and J 1 base short, with 9 bases between. The CDR3 DNA reads as TGCGCCAGCAGTTCTGTCAGAAGCAATCAGCCCCAGCATTTT. Protein: CASSSVRSNQPQHF.

This clone showed up just a few times. This sample also contains other DNA sequences that code for the same CDR3. The V gene is TRBV6-1, the J gene TRBJ1-1; 10 bases match TRBD1. Trimming at V came to 6 bases and at J to 4 bases, leaving 2 bases not matched to a gene. Germline lookup yields CDR1 MNHNS and CDR2 SASEGT. The CDR3 runs 13 residues. For the CDR3, the DNA is TGTGCCAGCAGCTGGGACAGGGGCACTGAAGCTTTCTTT. Its protein is CASSWDRGTEAFF.

The chain combines TRBV10-3 with TRBJ2-5, with TRBD1 identical over 7 bases. J lost 5 bases, V lost 4 bases, and 7 bases had no gene match. There are 14 residues in the CDR3. Germline V gene sequence: CDR1 ENHRY, CDR2 SYGVKD. CDR3 DNA sequence: TGTGCCATCAGTGGACAGGGAAATACGGAGACCCAGTACTTC. It codes for CAISGQGNTETQYF.

V and J are TRBV7-3 and TRBJ1-6, with D possibly matching TRBD1 (6 bases). V lost 5 bases, J lost 6 bases, and 14 bases lay in between. The CDR3 contains 15 residues. The germline CDR1 and CDR2 sequences are SGHTA and FQGTGA. The CDR3 DNA reads TGTGCCAGCAGCATTACAGGGTTAGGTAATTCACCCCTCCACTTT. Its protein product is CASSITGLGNSPLHF. Supplemented by reference TRBV7-3 and TRBJ1-6, the full variable domain reads GAGVSQTPSNKVTEKGKYVELRCDPISGHTALYWYRQSLGQGPEFLIYFQGTGAADDSGLPNDRFFAVRPEGSVSTLKIQRTERGDSAVYLCASSITGLGNSPLHFGNGTRLTVT.

There are a few counts of this clone. J is TRBJ1-2 and V is TRBV12-5, with D hard to call. Germline CDR1 reads LGHNT; CDR2 reads FRNRAP. The CDR3 runs 14 residues. V shed 2 bases and J shed 6 bases, with 13 bases lying between them. The CDR3 DNA reads TGTGCTAGTGGTTTGCCCTTGGCTGGCAATGGCTACACCTTC. This translates into CASGLPLAGNGYTF.

The chain is built from TRBV7-2 and TRBJ1-2; tentative D call: TRBD1 (5 bases). Per the germline V gene, CDR1 is SGHTA and CDR2 is FQGNSA. V was pared by 1 base and J by 4 bases, with 10 bases between. The length of the CDR3 is 14 residues. CDR3 sequence reads: CASSLVARAYGYTF. Written as DNA, the CDR3 is TGTGCCAGCAGCTTAGTGGCCAGGGCCTATGGCTACACCTTC.

The rearrangement links TRBV9 to TRBJ1-1, with D maybe TRBD1 (6 bases). The CDR3 is made up of 14 amino acids. The V and J ends lost 4 bases and 4 bases respectively, with 14 bases between them. The V gene's germline CDR1 is SGDLS and CDR2 YYNGEE. CDR3 coding DNA: TGTGCCAGCAGCAAGGACAGCCAGGGCACTGAAGCTTTCTTT. Protein sequence: CASSKDSQGTEAFF.

The rearrangement joins TRBV5-5 to TRBJ1-2; D is uncertain. Trimming shortened V by 0 bases and J by 8 bases, and 17 bases separated the two germline ends. This CDR3 region has 15 residues. CDR1 is SGHKS, CDR2 YYEKEE, per germline (reference sequence). The CDR3 reads CASSLAPQNPRGYTF. DNA of the CDR3: TGTGCCAGCAGCTTGGCGCCGCAGAACCCACGAGGCTACACCTTC.

The chain couples TRBV18 to TRBJ2-5; 11 bases align to TRBD1. V lost 3 bases to trimming and J lost 3 bases; unmatched junction nucleotides: 3. Germline CDR1 is KGHSH and CDR2 is LQKENI. This CDR3 is built from 15 residues. The chain's CDR3 is CASSPGTGGKETQYF. In DNA form, the CDR3 reads TGTGCCAGCTCACCCGGGACAGGGGGGAAAGAGACCCAGTACTTC.

This clone was observed a few times. CDR3 residues: CASTRENRYGYTF. The CDR3 nucleotides are TGTGCCAGCACCCGGGAGAACCGTTATGGCTACACCTTC. The chain is built from TRBV2 and TRBJ1-2, with unresolved D. V lost 7 bases to trimming and J lost 5 bases, with 14 bases between them. The V gene's germline CDR1 is SNHLY and CDR2 FYNNEI. The CDR3 is made up of 13 amino acids.

CDR3 residues: CAAEHVTGETQYF. Here the CDR3 DNA reads TGTGCCGCCGAACACGTGACAGGGGAGACCCAGTACTTC. The chain couples TRBV6-1 to TRBJ2-5, with 7 bases lining up with TRBD1. V was clipped by 11 bases and J by 5 bases; unmatched bases: 11. The germline CDR1 and CDR2 sequences are MNHNS and SASEGT. The length of the CDR3 is 13 residues.